The rows below give T cell receptor beta chains drawn from one sample of a study of vaccination and CD4 T cells after COVID-19. These receptors are not linked to any known antigen. TCRdb ran MiXCR on the PCR reads and lists one entry per CDR3 protein. The data contain 20,000 to 30,000 distinct CDR3 sequences, about 53% of them singletons. Sequenced sample: CD4+ T cells from blood, cultured in vitro. The receptor set was obtained from a human donor who had recovered from COVID-19. Each CDR3 is given with its conserved first and last residue. A D gene is named only where the DNA matches it firmly. Clone size is shown for a subset of rows, as once, few, many or a class of expanded clone.

size	D	J	V	CDR3	DNA
NA	TRBD1	TRBJ1-6	TRBV6-1	CASSGRGRNSPLHF	TGTGCCAGCAGTGGAAGGGGGCGCAATTCACCCCTCCACTTT
few	NA	TRBJ2-7	TRBV23-1	CASSHRSEIPTEQYF	TGCGCCAGCAGTCACCGCAGTGAGATCCCTACCGAGCAGTACTTC
once	TRBD1	TRBJ1-2	TRBV2	CASRAQGSQGGYGYTF	TGTGCCAGCAGGGCCCAGGGCAGTCAGGGGGGCTATGGCTACACCTTC
few	NA	TRBJ1-2	TRBV2	CASSYTNYGYTF	TGTGCCAGCAGCTACACTAACTATGGCTACACCTTC
NA	NA	TRBJ1-6	TRBV6-5	CASSYAGYNSPLHF	TGTGCCAGCAGTTACGCGGGTTATAATTCACCCCTCCACTTT
NA	NA	TRBJ1-1	TRBV28	CASSLNSRTEAFF	TGTGCCAGCAGTTTAAATTCGCGTACTGAAGCTTTCTTT
NA	NA	TRBJ1-2	TRBV29-1	CSVGKDSYGYTF	TGCAGCGTTGGGAAAGACAGCTATGGCTACACCTTC
once	NA	TRBJ2-1	TRBV2	CASLKESGNEQFF	TGTGCCAGCCTCAAGGAGTCGGGCAATGAGCAGTTCTTC
NA	TRBD2	TRBJ2-5	TRBV9	CASSVGSGLTETQYF	TGTGCCAGCAGCGTAGGTAGCGGGTTAACGGAGACCCAGTACTTC
NA	TRBD1	TRBJ1-3	TRBV12-3/TRBV12-4	CASSPRGYSGNTIYF	TGTGCCAGCAGTCCCAGGGGGTACTCTGGAAACACCATATATTTT
NA	TRBD1	TRBJ1-5	TRBV18	CASSPTGGGQPQHF	TGTGCCAGCTCACCGACAGGGGGCGGCCAGCCCCAGCATTTT
NA	NA	TRBJ1-5	TRBV6-1	CASKPGGGRRSNQPQHF	TGTGCCAGCAAACCGGGGGGGGGAAGACGGAGCAATCAGCCCCAGCATTTT
few	NA	TRBJ1-5	TRBV27	CASGPTTYQPQHF	TGTGCCAGCGGACCTACTACGTATCAGCCCCAGCATTTT
NA	NA	TRBJ1-2	TRBV30	CAWSGAATPRDGYTF	TGTGCCTGGAGTGGGGCAGCGACCCCGCGCGATGGCTACACCTTC
NA	NA	TRBJ2-5	TRBV7-2	CASSLEQYQETQYF	TGTGCCAGCAGCTTAGAACAGTACCAAGAGACCCAGTACTTC
few	NA	TRBJ2-5	TRBV11-3	CASSLGQLGTQYF	TGTGCCAGCAGCTTAGGCCAGTTGGGGACCCAGTACTTC
once	TRBD2	TRBJ2-7	TRBV9	CASSQEAGLVYEQYF	TGTGCCAGCAGCCAGGAGGCGGGACTAGTCTACGAGCAGTACTTC
NA	NA	TRBJ1-1	TRBV30	CASLVGMNTEAFF	TGTGCCTCGCTGGTCGGCATGAACACTGAAGCTTTCTTT
NA	NA	TRBJ2-6	TRBV6-2/TRBV6-3	CASKYGGSGANVLTF	TGTGCCAGCAAATACGGAGGCTCTGGGGCCAACGTCCTGACTTTC
few	TRBD1	TRBJ1-5	TRBV20-1	CSAYQGAGQPQHF	TGCAGTGCTTACCAGGGGGCCGGTCAGCCCCAGCATTTT
few	TRBD1	TRBJ2-4	TRBV7-2	CASSPETGKNIQYF	TGTGCCAGCAGCCCCGAGACAGGGAAAAACATTCAGTACTTC